This T cell receptor (beta chain) originates from a study of molecular identifiers for immune sequencing clone quantification (dated by TCRdb to between 2018 and 2020). For context, the study as a whole: For a replicate experiment, RNA from around 20,000 or 99,000 naive CD8 T cells was divided into five aliquots, of which four were sequenced. This methods study used CD8 T cells to benchmark TCR RNA copy counting and molecular-identifier clustering-based TCR repertoire sequencing (MIDCIRS).

Libraries of naive CD8 T cells were generated from about 21,000 to 970,000 sorted cells, with 10%, 30% or 50% of the purified RNA used. Naive CD8 T cells were FACS-sorted as CD8+CD4-CCR7+CD45RA+ on a BD FACSAria II into RLT Plus buffer. To test detection sensitivity, Jurkat RNA equal to around 11 TCR copies was added to samples of about 17,000-1,100,000 naive CD8 T cells. CD8 T cells were enriched with RosetteSep CD8+ T Cell Enrichment Cocktail and Ficoll-Paque, followed by ACK red cell lysis. Libraries were constructed by PCR. Sequencing was carried out with a NextSeq 500. Preparation of bulk TCR libraries followed a previously described approach, with the TCR primers listed in Table S5. Total RNA was purified with the Qiagen AllPrep DNA/RNA kit. Before analysis, reads from multiple sequencing runs of one library were combined. The authors' pipeline ran thus. Only reads with exact TCR constant sequence were kept, trimmed to 150 nt, and grouped by their 12-nt molecular barcodes. Within each barcode group, reads were sub-clustered at a 15% Levenshtein threshold, and quality-weighted consensus sequences were built per RNA molecule. Non-functional sequences were removed, as were lower-count sequences one edit away from another. Barcode sub-clusters with fewer than 20% of the maximum read count were removed, based on fitting two negative binomial distributions. Clones were called with MiXCR by TCRdb after fastp trimmed the public reads at Q25, and only in-frame beta chains were retained. Duplicate CDR3 protein sequences are folded into a single record with the most common DNA and genes. For this entry, the V and J calls and clone size follow TCRdb and not the study's own pipeline. The sample profile shows fewer than 350,000 distinct CDR3 sequences; 24% of them were found once. About 0.73% of the sample lies in the top ten.

This clonotype was counted ten times or more. The antigen this receptor binds is unknown. No base quality information exists; no much larger clone differs at one position. CDR1 and CDR2, looked up from the germline V gene, are SGDLS and YYNGEE. At the junction V is shortened by 0 bases and J by 2 bases, with 14 bases in between. From cysteine to phenylalanine, the CDR3 is 17 amino acids long. CDR3 DNA only is kept here, 51 bases in frame from base 1. The research as a whole found: Approximately 3.1 recovered TCR RNA copies per cell were obtained by modeling, versus about 9 by digital PCR, implying a capture efficiency of 30% to 35%. Identical TCR molecules sharing a barcode could cause highly expanded clone sizes to be underestimated. Spiked-in Jurkat TCR RNA equal to a single cell's worth was reported to be detectable even within one million naive CD8 T cells. Without barcode sub-clustering, chimeric consensus sequences inflated TCR diversity; chimeras reached as high as 47%. The naive libraries included spiked-in Jurkat TCR RNA (more than nine copies' worth), and this Jurkat TCR RNA is not part of the donor repertoire. In CMV-specific effector cells, clones with more than 20 RNA copies accounted for over 99% of molecules, whereas in naive cells such clones accounted for under 1%.

The clonotype comes from a human donor in good health. Some libraries in this study had Jurkat cell RNA spiked in. Sequencing was done on a sample of naive CD8+ T cells from blood, with Jurkat cell RNA spiked in. The cell subset or site label of this sample denotes: FACS-sorted CD8+CD4-CCR7+CD45RA+ naive T cells. The chain uses TRBV9 and TRBJ2-2; the D gene is perhaps TRBD1, from 5 matching bases. Read as DNA, the sequence is TGTGCCAGCAGCGTAGTTACAGGATCAATCAACACCGGGGAGCTGTTTTTT. The encoded protein is CASSVVTGSINTGELFF.